Listed below are T cell receptor beta chains from one sample, sequenced in a study of CD8 T cells in ankylosing spondylitis. TCRdb re-called the 5' RACE reads through MiXCR, storing one row per CDR3 protein. The profile shows under 450,000 distinct CDR3 sequences, 20% of them singletons. Input material: blood, either unsorted or a sorted T cell fraction (not recorded which). Every receptor here comes from a male donor with ankylosing spondylitis or in good health (not recorded which). CDR3s include the opening cysteine and the closing phenylalanine or tryptophan. A D gene is named only where the DNA matches it firmly. Clone size appears in some rows only: once, few, many, or a class for an expanded clone.

D	V	size	J	DNA	CDR3
NA	TRBV7-2	NA	TRBJ2-5	TGTGCCAGCATCCGCCACATGGCCCGCCAAGAGACCCAGTACTTC	CASIRHMARQETQYF
NA	TRBV7-7	NA	TRBJ2-1	TGTGCTAGCAGCTTAGGTCTAGCGAACTACAATGAGCAGTTCTTC	CASSLGLANYNEQFF
NA	TRBV29-1	NA	TRBJ2-1	TGCAGCGTTGAATCCGGGATAAATGAGCAGTTCTTC	CSVESGINEQFF
NA	TRBV12-3/TRBV12-4	NA	TRBJ1-5	TGTGCCAGCAGTCGAGGGGGTATTGGCAATCAGCCCCAGCATTTT	CASSRGGIGNQPQHF
TRBD2	TRBV7-9	few	TRBJ2-7	TGTGCCAGCAGCCTGAAGGTAGCGGGGGGGAGCTCCTACGAGCAGTACTTC	CASSLKVAGGSSYEQYF
TRBD2	TRBV6-2/TRBV6-3	few	TRBJ2-2	TGTGCCAGCATCCCGTCTTTACGCCCGGGACTAGCGGGGGGGCCGCACACCGGGGAGCTGTTTTTT	CASIPSLRPGLAGGPHTGELFF
NA	TRBV6-6	NA	TRBJ2-5	TGTGCCAGCAGTTACGTCAGGGCGGAGACCCAGTACTTC	CASSYVRAETQYF
TRBD1	TRBV6-6	NA	TRBJ2-7	TGTGCCAGCAGTTACGACAAGACAGGGGAGTACTTC	CASSYDKTGEYF
NA	TRBV30	NA	TRBJ2-5	TGTGCCTGGAGTTGGGTTCAAGAGACCCAGTACTTC	CAWSWVQETQYF
NA	TRBV28	NA	TRBJ2-3	TGTGCCAGCAGCCACTCCCCGGGGTGGGGAGGGGGTCAGGGTGCAGATACGCAGTATTTT	CASSHSPGWGGGQGADTQYF
TRBD2	TRBV10-2	NA	TRBJ2-1	TGCGCCAGCACGCTACTAGCGGGGGGCTATGAGCAGTTCTTC	CASTLLAGGYEQFF